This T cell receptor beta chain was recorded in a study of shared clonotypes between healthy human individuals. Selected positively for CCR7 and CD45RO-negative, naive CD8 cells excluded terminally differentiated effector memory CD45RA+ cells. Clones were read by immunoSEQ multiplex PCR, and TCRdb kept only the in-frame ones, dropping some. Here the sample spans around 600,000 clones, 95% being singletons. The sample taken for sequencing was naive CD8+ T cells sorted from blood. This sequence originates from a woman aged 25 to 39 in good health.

The CDR3 spells CASSPKDHTGELFF. The CDR3 DNA reads TGTGCCAGCTCACCAAAGGACCACACCGGGGAGCTGTTTTTT. The rearrangement uses TRBV18 and TRBJ2-2; D remains ambiguous. Germline V lookup: CDR1 KGHSH, CDR2 LQKENI. The CDR3 has 14 amino acids. Trimming cost V 2 bases and J 3 bases, with 7 bases left between them. Based on the CDR3 plus reference TRBV18 and TRBJ2-2, the full variable domain is NAGVMQNPRHLVRRRGQEARLRCSPMKGHSHVYWYRQLPEEGLKFMVYLQKENIIDESGMPKERFSAEFPKEGPSILRIQQVVRGDSAAYFCASSPKDHTGELFFGEGSRLTVL.